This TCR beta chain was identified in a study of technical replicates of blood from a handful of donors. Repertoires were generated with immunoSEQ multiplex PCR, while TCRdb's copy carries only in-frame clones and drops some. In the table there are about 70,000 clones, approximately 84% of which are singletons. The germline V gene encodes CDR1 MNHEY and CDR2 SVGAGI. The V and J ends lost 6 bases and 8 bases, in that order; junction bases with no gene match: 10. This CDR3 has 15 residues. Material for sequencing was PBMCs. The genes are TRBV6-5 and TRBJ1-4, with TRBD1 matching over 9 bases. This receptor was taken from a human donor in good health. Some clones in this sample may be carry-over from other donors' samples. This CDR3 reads CASRNSGQGEEKLFF. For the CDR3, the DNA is TGTGCCAGCAGAAATTCGGGACAGGGAGAGGAAAAACTGTTTTTT.